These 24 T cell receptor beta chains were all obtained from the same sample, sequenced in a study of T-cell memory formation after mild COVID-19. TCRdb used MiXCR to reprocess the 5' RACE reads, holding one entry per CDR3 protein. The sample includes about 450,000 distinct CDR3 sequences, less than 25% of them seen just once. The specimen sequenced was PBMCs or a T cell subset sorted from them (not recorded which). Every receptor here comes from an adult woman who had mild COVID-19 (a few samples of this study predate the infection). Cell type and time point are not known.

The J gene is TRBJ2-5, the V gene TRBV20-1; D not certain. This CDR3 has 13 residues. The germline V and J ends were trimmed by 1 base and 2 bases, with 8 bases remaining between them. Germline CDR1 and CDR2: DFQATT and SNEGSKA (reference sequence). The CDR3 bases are TGCAGTGCTAGAGCCCCGATTCAAGAGACCCAGTACTTC. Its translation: CSARAPIQETQYF.

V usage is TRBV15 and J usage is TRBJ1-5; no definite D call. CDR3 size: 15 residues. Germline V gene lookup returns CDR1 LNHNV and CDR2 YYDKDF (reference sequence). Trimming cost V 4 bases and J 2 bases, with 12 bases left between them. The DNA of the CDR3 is TGTGCCACCAGCACCGGTTCCCTGGGCAATCAGCCCCAGCATTTT. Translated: CATSTGSLGNQPQHF.

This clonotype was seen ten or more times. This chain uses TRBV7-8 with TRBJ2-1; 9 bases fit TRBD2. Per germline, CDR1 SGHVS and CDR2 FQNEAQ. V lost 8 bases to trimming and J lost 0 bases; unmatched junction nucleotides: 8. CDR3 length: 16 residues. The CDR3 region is CASSHPAGGSYNEQFF. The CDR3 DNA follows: TGTGCCAGCTCCCACCCAGCGGGGGGCTCCTACAATGAGCAGTTCTTC.

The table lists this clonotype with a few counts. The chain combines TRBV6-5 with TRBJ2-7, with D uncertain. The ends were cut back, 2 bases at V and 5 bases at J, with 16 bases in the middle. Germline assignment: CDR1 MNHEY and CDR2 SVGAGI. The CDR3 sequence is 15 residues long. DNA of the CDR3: TGTGCCAGCAGTTACCAGTCGGCCACTGTGAACGAGCAGTACTTC. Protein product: CASSYQSATVNEQYF.

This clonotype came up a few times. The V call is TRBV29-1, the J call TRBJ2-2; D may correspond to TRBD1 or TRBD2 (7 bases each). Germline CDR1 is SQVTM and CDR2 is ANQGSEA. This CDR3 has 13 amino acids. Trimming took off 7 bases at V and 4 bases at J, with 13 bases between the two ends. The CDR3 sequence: CSGGRGLTGELFF. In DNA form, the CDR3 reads TGCAGCGGGGGGAGGGGGCTCACCGGGGAGCTGTTTTTT.

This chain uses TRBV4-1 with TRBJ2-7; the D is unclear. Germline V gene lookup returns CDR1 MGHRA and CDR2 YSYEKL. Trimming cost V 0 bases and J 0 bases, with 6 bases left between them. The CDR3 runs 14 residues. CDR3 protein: CASSQDASSYEQYF. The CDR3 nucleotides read TGCGCCAGCAGCCAAGATGCGAGCTCCTACGAGCAGTACTTC.

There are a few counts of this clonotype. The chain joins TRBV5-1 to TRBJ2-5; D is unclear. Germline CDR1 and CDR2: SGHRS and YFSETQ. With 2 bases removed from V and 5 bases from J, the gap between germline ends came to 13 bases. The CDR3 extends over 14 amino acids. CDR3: CASSFGQFAETQYF. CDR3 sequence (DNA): TGCGCCAGCAGCTTCGGGCAGTTCGCCGAGACCCAGTACTTC.

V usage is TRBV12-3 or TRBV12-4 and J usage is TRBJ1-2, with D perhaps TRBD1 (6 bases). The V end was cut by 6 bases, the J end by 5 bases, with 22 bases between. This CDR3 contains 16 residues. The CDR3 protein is CASSSGGGHLPYGYTF. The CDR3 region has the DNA TGTGCCAGCAGCTCGGGTGGGGGACACCTACCTTATGGCTACACCTTC.

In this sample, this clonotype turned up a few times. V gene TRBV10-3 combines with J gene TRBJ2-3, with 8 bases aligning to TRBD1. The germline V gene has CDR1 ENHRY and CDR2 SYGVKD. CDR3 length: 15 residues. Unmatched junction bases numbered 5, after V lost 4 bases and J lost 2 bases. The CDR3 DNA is TGTGCCATCAGTGGGAGGACAGGGCCCACAGATACGCAGTATTTT. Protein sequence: CAISGRTGPTDTQYF.

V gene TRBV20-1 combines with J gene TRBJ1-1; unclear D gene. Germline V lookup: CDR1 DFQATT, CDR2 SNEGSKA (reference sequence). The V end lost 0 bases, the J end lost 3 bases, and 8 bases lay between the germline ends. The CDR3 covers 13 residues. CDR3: CSARDHRYTEAFF. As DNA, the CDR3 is TGCAGTGCTAGAGATCATCGATACACTGAAGCTTTCTTT.

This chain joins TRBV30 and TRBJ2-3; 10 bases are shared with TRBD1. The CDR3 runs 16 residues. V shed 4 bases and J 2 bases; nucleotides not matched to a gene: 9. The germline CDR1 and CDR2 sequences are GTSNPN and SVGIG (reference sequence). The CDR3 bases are TGTGCCTGGAACCGGGGGGACAGGGGTTTCACAGATACGCAGTATTTT. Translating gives CAWNRGDRGFTDTQYF.

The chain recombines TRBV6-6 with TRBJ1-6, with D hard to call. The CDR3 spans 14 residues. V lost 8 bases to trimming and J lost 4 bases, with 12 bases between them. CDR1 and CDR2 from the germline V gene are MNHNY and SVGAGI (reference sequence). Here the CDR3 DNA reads TGTGCCAGCGGAGGCGGACGGTATAATTCACCCCTCCACTTT. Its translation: CASGGGRYNSPLHF.

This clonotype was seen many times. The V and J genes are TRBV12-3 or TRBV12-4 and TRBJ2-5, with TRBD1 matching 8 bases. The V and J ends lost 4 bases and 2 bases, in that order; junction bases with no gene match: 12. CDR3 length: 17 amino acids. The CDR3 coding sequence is TGTGCCAGCAGTTCCGGGACAGGCTTCAGGGGGCAAGAGACCCAGTACTTC. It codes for CASSSGTGFRGQETQYF.

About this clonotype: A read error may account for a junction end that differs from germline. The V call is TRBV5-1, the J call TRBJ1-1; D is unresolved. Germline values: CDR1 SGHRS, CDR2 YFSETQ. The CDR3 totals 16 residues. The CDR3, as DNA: TGCGCCAGCAGCTTGGGAGGGCTTGGGGTGAATACTGAAGCTTTCTTT. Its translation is CASSLGGLGVNTEAFF.

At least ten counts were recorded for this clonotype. CDR3 in DNA: TGTGCCAGCAGCTTAGGCCAAGGTCCTAATGAGCAGTTCTTC. Its protein is CASSLGQGPNEQFF. The genes are TRBV7-9 and TRBJ2-1; D is ambiguous. Germline V lookup: CDR1 SEHNR, CDR2 FQNEAQ (reference sequence). The CDR3 runs to 14 residues. Deletions cut 1 base from V and 7 bases from J, with 11 bases between. Supplemented by reference TRBV7-9 and TRBJ2-1, the full variable domain reads DTGVSQNPRHKITKRGQNVTFRCDPISEHNRLYWYRQTLGQGPEFLTYFQNEAQLEKSRLLSDRFSAERPKGSFSTLEIQRTEQGDSAMYLCASSLGQGPNEQFFGPGTRLTVL.

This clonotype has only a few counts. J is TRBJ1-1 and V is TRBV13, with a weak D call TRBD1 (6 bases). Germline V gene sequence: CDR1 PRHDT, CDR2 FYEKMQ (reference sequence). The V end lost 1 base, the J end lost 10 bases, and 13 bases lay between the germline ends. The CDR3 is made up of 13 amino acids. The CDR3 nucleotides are TGTGCCAGCAGCTTAGACGGGGGGACACGAGCTTTCTTT. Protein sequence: CASSLDGGTRAFF.

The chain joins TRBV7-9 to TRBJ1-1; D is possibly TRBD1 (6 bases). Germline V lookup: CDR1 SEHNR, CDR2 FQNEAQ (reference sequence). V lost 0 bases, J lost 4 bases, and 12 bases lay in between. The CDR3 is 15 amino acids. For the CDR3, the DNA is TGTGCCAGCAGCTTAGCGGGGGCGCCGGGCACTGAAGCTTTCTTT. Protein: CASSLAGAPGTEAFF.

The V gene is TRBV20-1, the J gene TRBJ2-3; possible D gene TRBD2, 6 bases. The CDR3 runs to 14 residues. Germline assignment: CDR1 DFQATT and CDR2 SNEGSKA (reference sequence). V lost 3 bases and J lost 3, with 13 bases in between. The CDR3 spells CSAREGFATDTQYF. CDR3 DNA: TGCAGTGCTAGGGAGGGCTTCGCGACAGATACGCAGTATTTT.

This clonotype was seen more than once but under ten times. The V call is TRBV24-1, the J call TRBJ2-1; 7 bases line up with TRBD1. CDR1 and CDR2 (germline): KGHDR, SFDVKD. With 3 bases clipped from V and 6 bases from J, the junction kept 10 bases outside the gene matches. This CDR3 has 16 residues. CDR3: CATSDPGTAKVNEQFF. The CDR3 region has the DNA TGTGCCACCAGTGATCCCGGGACAGCAAAAGTCAATGAGCAGTTCTTC.

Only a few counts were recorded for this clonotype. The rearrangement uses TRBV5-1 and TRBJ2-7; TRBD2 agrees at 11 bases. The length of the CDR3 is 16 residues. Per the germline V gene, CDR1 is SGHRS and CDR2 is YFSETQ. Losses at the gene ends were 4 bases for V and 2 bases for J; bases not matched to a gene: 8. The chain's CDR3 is CASSQSGTSGPYEQYF. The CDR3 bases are TGCGCCAGCAGCCAGTCCGGGACTAGCGGACCCTACGAGCAGTACTTC.

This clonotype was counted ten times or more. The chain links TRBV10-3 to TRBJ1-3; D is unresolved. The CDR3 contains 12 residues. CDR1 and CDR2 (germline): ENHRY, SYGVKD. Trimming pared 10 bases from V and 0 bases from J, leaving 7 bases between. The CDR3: CASGSSGNTIYF. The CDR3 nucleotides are TGTGCCAGCGGCAGCTCTGGAAACACCATATATTTT.

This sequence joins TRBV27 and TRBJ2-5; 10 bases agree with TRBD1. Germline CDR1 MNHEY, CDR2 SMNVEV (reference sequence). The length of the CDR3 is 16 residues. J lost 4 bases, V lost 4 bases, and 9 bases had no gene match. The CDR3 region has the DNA TGTGCCAGCAGTTCCTCCGGGACAGGGGTAGGAGAGACCCAGTACTTC. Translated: CASSSSGTGVGETQYF.

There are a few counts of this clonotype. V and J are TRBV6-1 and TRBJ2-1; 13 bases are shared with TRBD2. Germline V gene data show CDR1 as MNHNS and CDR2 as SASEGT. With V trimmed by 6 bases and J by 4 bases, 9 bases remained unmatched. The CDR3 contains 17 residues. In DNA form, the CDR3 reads TGTGCCAGCAGCGGTGGGACTAGCGGGGCTCTGTACAATGAGCAGTTCTTC. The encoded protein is CASSGGTSGALYNEQFF.

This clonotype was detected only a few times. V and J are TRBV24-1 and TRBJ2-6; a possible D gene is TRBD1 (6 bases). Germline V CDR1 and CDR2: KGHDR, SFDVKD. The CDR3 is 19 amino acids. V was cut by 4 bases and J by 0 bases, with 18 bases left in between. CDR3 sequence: CATSDPTGSALSGANVLTF. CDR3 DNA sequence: TGTGCCACCAGTGACCCGACAGGCTCAGCCCTCTCTGGGGCCAACGTCCTGACTTTC.